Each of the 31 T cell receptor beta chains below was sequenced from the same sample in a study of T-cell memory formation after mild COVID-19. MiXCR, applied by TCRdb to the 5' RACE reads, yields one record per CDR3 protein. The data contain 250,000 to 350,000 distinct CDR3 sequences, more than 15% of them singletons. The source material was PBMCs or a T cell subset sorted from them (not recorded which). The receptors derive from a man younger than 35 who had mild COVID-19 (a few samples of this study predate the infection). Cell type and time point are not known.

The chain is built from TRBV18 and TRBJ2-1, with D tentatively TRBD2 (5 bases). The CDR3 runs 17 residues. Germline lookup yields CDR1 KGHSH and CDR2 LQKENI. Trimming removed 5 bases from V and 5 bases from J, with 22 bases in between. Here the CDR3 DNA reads TGTGCCAGCTCAAGTATAAGTGGCGAGGGTCGGGACAATGAGCAGTTCTTC. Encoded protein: CASSSISGEGRDNEQFF.

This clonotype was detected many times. The CDR3 here is CASSVGLAASTDTQYF. In nucleotides, the CDR3 is TGTGCCAGCAGCGTAGGACTAGCGGCTAGCACAGATACGCAGTATTTT. The J gene is TRBJ2-3, the V gene TRBV9; 9 nucleotides match TRBD2. Germline CDR1 is SGDLS and CDR2 is YYNGEE. This CDR3 is built from 16 residues. V was clipped by 0 bases and J by 0 bases; unmatched bases: 2.

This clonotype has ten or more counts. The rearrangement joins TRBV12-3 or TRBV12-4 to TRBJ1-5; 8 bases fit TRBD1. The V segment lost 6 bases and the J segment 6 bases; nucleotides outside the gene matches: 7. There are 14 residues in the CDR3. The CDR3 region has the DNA TGTGCCAGCAGCTTGACAGGGGATAGTCAGCCCCAGCATTTT. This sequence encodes CASSLTGDSQPQHF.

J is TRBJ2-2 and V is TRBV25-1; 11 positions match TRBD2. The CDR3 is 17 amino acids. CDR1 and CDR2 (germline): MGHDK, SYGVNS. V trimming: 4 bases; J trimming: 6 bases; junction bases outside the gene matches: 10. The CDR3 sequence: CASSGLRPSGGPGELFF. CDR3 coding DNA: TGTGCCAGCAGTGGGCTTCGGCCTAGCGGGGGGCCCGGGGAGCTGTTTTTT. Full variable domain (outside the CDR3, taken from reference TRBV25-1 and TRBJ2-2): EADIYQTPRYLVIGTGKKITLECSQTMGHDKMYWYQQDPGMELHLIHYSYGVNSTEKGDLSSESTVSRIRTEHFPLTLESARPSHTSQYLCASSGLRPSGGPGELFFGEGSRLTVL.

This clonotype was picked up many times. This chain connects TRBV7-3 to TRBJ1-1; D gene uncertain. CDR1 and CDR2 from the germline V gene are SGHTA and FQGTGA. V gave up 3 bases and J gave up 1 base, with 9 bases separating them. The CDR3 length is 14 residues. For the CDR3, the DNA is TGTGCCAGCAGCTTGAATGTGGGGAACACTGAAGCTTTCTTT. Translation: CASSLNVGNTEAFF.

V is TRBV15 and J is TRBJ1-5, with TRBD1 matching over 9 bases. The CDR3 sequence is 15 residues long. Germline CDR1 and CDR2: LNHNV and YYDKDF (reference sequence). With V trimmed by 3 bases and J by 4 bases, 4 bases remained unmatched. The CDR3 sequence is CATSSDGTGNQPQHF. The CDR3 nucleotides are TGTGCCACCAGCAGTGACGGGACAGGGAATCAGCCCCAGCATTTT.

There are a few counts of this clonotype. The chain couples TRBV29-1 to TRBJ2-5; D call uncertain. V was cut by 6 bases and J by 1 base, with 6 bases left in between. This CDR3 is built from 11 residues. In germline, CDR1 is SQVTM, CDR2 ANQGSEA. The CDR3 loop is CSVGTQETQYF. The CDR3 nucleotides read TGCAGCGTGGGCACCCAAGAGACCCAGTACTTC.

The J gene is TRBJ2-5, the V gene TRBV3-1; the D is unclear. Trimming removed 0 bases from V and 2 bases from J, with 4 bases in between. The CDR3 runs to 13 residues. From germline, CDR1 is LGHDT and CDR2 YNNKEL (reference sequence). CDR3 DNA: TGTGCCAGCAGCCAAGAGAAGCAAGAGACCCAGTACTTC. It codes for CASSQEKQETQYF.

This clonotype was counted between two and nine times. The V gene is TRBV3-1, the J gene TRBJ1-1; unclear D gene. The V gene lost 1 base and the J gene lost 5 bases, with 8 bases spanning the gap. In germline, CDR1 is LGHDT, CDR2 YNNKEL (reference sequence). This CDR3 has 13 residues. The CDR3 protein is CASSQVVATEAFF. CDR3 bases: TGTGCCAGCAGCCAAGTGGTCGCAACTGAAGCTTTCTTT.

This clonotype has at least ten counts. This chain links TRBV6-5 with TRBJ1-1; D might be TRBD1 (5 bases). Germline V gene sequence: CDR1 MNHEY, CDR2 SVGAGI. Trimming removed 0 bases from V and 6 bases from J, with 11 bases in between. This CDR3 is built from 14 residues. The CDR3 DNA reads TGTGCCAGCAGTTACTCATTGGGGACCCCTGAAGCTTTCTTT. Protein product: CASSYSLGTPEAFF.

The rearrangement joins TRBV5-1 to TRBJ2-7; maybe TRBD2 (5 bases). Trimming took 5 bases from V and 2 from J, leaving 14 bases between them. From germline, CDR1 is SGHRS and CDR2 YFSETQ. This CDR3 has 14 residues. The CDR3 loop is CASRRLPLTYEQYF. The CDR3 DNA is TGCGCCAGCAGACGACTACCCCTTACCTACGAGCAGTACTTC. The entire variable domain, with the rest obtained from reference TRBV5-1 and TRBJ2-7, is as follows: KAGVTQTPRYLIKTRGQQVTLSCSPISGHRSVSWYQQTPGQGLQFLFEYFSETQRNKGNFPGRFSGRQFSNSRSEMNVSTLELGDSALYLCASRRLPLTYEQYFGPGTRLTVT.

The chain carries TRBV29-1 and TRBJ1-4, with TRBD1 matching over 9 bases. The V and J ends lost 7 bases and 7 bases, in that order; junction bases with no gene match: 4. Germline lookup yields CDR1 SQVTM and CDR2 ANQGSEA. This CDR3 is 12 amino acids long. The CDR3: CSGGQGSEKLFF. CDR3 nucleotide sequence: TGCAGCGGGGGACAGGGCAGTGAAAAACTGTTTTTT.

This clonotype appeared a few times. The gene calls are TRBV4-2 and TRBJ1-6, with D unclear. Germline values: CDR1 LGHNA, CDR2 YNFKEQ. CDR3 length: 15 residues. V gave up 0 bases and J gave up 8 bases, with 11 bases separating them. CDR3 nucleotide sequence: TGTGCCAGCAGCCAAGATGGCAACAGTTATTCACCCCTCCACTTT. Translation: CASSQDGNSYSPLHF.

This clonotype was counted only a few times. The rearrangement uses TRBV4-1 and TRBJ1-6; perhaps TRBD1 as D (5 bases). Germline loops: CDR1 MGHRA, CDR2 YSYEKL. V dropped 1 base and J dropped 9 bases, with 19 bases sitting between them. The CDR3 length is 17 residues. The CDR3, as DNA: TGCGCCAGCAGCCAAGGGGGGGGGAGACAAAGGGGTTCACCCCTCCACTTT. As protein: CASSQGGGRQRGSPLHF.

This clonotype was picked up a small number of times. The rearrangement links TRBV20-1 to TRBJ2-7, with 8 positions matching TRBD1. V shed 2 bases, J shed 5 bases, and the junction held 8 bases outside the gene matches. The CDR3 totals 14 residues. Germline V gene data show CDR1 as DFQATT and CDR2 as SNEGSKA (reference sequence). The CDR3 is CSARKPGGWNEQYV. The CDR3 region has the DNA TGCAGTGCTAGAAAACCAGGGGGCTGGAACGAGCAGTACGTC.

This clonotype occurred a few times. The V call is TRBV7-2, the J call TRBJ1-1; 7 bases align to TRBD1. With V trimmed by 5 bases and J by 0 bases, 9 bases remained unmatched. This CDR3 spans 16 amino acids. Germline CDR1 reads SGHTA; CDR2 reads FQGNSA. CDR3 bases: TGTGCCAGCAGCCGAACAGGGGTTGCCATGAACACTGAAGCTTTCTTT. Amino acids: CASSRTGVAMNTEAFF.

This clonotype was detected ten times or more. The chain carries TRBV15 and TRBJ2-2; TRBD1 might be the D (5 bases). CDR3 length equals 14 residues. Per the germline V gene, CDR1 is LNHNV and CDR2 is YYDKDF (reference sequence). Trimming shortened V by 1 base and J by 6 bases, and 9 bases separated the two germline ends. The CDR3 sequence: CATSRVRVAGELFF. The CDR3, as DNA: TGTGCCACCAGCAGAGTCAGGGTGGCCGGGGAGCTGTTTTTT.

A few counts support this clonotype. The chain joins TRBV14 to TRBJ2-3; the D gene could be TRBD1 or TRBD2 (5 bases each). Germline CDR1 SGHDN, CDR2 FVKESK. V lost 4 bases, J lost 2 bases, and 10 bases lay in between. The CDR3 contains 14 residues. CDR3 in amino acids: CASSPRGNTDTQYF. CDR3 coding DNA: TGTGCCAGCAGCCCGAGGGGCAACACAGATACGCAGTATTTT.

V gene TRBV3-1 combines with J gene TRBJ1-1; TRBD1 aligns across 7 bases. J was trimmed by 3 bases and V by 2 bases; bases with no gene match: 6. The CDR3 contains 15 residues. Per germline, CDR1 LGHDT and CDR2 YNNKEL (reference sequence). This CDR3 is CASSQRQGEDTEAFF. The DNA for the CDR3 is TGTGCCAGCAGCCAACGACAGGGTGAGGACACTGAAGCTTTCTTT.

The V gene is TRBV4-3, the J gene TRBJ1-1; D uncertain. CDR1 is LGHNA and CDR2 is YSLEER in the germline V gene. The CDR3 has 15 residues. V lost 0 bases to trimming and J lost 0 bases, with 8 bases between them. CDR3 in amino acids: CASSQEPGMNTEAFF. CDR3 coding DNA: TGCGCCAGCAGCCAAGAACCGGGGATGAACACTGAAGCTTTCTTT.

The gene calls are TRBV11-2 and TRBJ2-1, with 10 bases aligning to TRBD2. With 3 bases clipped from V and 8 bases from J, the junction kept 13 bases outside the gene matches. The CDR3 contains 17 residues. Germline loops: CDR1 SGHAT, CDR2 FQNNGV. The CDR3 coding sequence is TGTGCCAGCAGCTTGAAGGGAGGGCTAGCGGGGGACGATGAGCAGTTCTTC. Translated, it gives CASSLKGGLAGDDEQFF.

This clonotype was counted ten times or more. CDR3 amino acids: CASSVFGLGNTIYF. CDR3 nucleotides: TGTGCCAGCAGCGTCTTCGGGCTCGGAAACACCATATATTTT. The rearrangement joins TRBV9 to TRBJ1-3, with unresolved D. The CDR3 is made up of 14 amino acids. The V end was cut by 2 bases, the J end by 4 bases, with 10 bases between. Looked up from germline, CDR1 is SGDLS and CDR2 is YYNGEE. The entire variable domain, with the rest obtained from reference TRBV9 and TRBJ1-3, is as follows: DSGVTQTPKHLITATGQRVTLRCSPRSGDLSVYWYQQSLDQGLQFLIQYYNGEERAKGNILERFSAQQFPDLHSELNLSSLELGDSALYFCASSVFGLGNTIYFGEGSWLTVV.

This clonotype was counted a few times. Here the CDR3 reads CATHGGANVLTF. The CDR3 bases are TGTGCCACCCATGGAGGGGCCAACGTCCTGACTTTC. The genes are TRBV12-3 or TRBV12-4 and TRBJ2-6, with D hard to call. CDR3 length: 12 residues. Trimming removed 10 bases at V and 4 bases at J, with 8 bases between.

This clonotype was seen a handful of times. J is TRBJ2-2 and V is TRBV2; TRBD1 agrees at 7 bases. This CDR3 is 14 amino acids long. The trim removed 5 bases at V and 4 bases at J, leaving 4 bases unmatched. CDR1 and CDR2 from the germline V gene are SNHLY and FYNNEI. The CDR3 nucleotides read TGTGCCAGCAGTATGACAGGGACCACCGGGGAGCTGTTTTTT. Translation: CASSMTGTTGELFF.

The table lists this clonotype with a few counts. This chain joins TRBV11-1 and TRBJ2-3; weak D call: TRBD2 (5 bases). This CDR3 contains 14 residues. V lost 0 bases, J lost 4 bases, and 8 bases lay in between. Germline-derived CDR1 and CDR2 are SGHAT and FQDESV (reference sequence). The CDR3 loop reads CASSLADSADTQYF. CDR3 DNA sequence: TGTGCCAGCAGCTTAGCGGACTCCGCAGATACGCAGTATTTT. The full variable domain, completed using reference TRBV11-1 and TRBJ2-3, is EAEVAQSPRYKITEKSQAVAFWCDPISGHATLYWYRQILGQGPELLVQFQDESVVDDSQLPKDRFSAERLKGVDSTLKIQPAELGDSAMYLCASSLADSADTQYFGPGTRLTVL.

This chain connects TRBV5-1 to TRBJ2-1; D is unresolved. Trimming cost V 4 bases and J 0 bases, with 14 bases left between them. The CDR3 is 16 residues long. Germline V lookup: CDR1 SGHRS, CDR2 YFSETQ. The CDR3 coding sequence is TGCGCCAGCAGCCCGATTATAGGAAGCTCCTACAATGAGCAGTTCTTC. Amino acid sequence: CASSPIIGSSYNEQFF.

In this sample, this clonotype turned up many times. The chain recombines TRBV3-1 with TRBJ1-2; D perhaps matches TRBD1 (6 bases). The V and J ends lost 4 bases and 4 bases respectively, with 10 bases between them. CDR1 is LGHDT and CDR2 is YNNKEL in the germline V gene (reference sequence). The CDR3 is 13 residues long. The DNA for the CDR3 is TGTGCCAGCAGCCCCCAGGGGTCCTATGGCTACACCTTC. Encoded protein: CASSPQGSYGYTF.

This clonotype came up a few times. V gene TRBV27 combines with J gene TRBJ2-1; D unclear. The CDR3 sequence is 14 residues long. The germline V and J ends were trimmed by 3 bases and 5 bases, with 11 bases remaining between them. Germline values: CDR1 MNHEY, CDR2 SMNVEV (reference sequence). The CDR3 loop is CASSFGYPNNEQFF. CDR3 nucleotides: TGTGCCAGCAGTTTCGGCTACCCAAACAATGAGCAGTTCTTC.

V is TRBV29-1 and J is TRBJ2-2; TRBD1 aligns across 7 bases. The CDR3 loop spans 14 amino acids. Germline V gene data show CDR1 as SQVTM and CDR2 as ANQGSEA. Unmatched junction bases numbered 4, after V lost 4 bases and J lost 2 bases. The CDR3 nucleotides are TGCAGCGTTGTAGGGGACAGAAACACCGGGGAGCTGTTTTTT. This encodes CSVVGDRNTGELFF.

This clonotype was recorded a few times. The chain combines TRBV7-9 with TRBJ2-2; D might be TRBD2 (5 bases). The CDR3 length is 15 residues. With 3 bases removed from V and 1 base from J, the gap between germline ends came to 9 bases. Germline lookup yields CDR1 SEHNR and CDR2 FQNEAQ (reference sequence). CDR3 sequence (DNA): TGTGCCAGCAGCTTGGGTAGCGTGAACACCGGGGAGCTGTTTTTT. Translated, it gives CASSLGSVNTGELFF.

CDR3 sequence (DNA): TGTGCCAGCAGCTTGGCGGGGGATGACGTCTATGGCTACACCTTC. Translated: CASSLAGDDVYGYTF. The chain carries TRBV5-6 and TRBJ1-2; possibly TRBD1 for D (5 bases). CDR1 is SGHDT, CDR2 YYEEEE, per germline. The V end was cut by 0 bases, the J end by 4 bases, with 13 bases between. This CDR3 is built from 15 residues.